The present TCR beta chain was sequenced within a study of T cell responses to AZD1222 COVID-19 vaccine. Broader study findings: When two AZD1222 doses had been given, Spike-specific TCR breadth and depth rose. Only a handful of people who got AZD1222 tested seropositive at baseline. Targeting of unmutated variant regions was reportedly seen in nearly half of spike-specific TCRs.

The table came from immunoSEQ multiplex PCR; TCRdb's copy has only in-frame clones and leaves some out. Counted here are roughly 80,000 clones, roughly 87% occurring once; the ten biggest clones make up more than 4.5%. V was cut by 2 bases and J by 2 bases, with 10 bases left in between. The CDR3 consists of 15 residues. The germline V gene has CDR1 SNHLY and CDR2 FYNNEI. On this clone itself: Its antigen is still unknown.

V usage is TRBV2 and J usage is TRBJ1-5, with D perhaps matching TRBD1 (6 bases). Sequencing used peripheral blood, obtained on day 0 of MenACWY control vaccination. The source of this sequence is an adult in good health. For the CDR3, the DNA is TGTGCCAGCAGTGAACAGGGGTTGGGCAATCAGCCCCAGCATTTT. Translation gives CASSEQGLGNQPQHF. The whole variable domain, remainder taken from reference TRBV2 and TRBJ1-5, is EPEVTQTPSHQVTQMGQEVILRCVPISNHLYFYWYRQILGQKVEFLVSFYNNEISEKSEIFDDQFSVERPDGSNFTLKIRSTKLEDSAMYFCASSEQGLGNQPQHFGDGTRLSIL.